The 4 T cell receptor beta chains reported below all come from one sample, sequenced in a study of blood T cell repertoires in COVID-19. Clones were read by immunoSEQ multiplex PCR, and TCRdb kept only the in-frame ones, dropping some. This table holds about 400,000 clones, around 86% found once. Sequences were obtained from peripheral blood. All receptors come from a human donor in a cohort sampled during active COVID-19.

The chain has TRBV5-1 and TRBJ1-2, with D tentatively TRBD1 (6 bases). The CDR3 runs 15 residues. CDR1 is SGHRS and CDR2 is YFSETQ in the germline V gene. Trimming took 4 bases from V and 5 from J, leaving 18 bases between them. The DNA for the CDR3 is TGCGCCAGCAGCAAGGACAGTGGGCCTTTTTATGGCTACACCTTC. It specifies CASSKDSGPFYGYTF.

CDR3 nucleotides: TGTGCCAGCAGGTATGGTCTAGCGGGAGTGGGCGAGCAGTACTTC. It yields the protein CASRYGLAGVGEQYF. The chain couples TRBV6-5 to TRBJ2-7; 10 bases align to TRBD2. V was pared by 6 bases and J by 6 bases, with 11 bases of the junction left unmatched. Germline assignment: CDR1 MNHEY and CDR2 SVGAGI. CDR3 length equals 15 residues.

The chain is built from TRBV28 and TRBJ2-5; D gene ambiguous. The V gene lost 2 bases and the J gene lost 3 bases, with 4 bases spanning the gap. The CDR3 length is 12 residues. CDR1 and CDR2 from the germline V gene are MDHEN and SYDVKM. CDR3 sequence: CASSLREETQYF. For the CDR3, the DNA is TGTGCCAGCAGTTTAAGAGAAGAGACCCAGTACTTC.

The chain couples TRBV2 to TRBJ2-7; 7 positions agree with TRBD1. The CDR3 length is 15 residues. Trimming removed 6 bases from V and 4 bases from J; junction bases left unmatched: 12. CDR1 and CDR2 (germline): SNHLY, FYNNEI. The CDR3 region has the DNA TGTGCCAGCAGCAAACCACAGGGGAACTTATACGAGCAGTACTTC. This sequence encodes CASSKPQGNLYEQYF.